Presented here are 13 T cell receptor beta chains from one specimen sequenced in a study of graft-versus-host responses after intestinal transplantation. Assay used: immunoSEQ multiplex PCR; TCRdb lists only in-frame clones, some missing. The table records roughly 56,000 clones, around nine tenths of them present only once. The material was PBMCs, obtained approximately four months after intestinal transplantation. These receptors originate from a human patient who received an intestinal transplant, so some T cells may come from the graft donor.

The chain joins TRBV7-9 to TRBJ2-5; D remains ambiguous. V shed 4 bases and J shed 2 bases, with 14 bases lying between them. This CDR3 region has 15 residues. Germline lookup yields CDR1 SEHNR and CDR2 FQNEAQ (reference sequence). This chain's CDR3 is CASSSPNGLQETQYF. The CDR3 region has the DNA TGTGCCAGCAGCTCCCCCAATGGGCTACAAGAGACCCAGTACTTC.

The rearrangement links TRBV6-6 to TRBJ2-7; 9 bases align to TRBD1. Trimming cost V 8 bases and J 3 bases; bases outside gene matches: 2. CDR1 is MNHNY and CDR2 is SVGAGI in the germline V gene (reference sequence). The CDR3 is 12 residues long. The CDR3 spells CASGTGFYEQYF. The CDR3 region has the DNA TGTGCCAGCGGGACAGGGTTCTACGAGCAGTACTTC.

Written as DNA, the CDR3 is TGTGCCAGTAGTACAGCCCTAGCCGGGGGGCATACCGGGGAGCTGTTTTTT. Translation: CASSTALAGGHTGELFF. V and J are TRBV19 and TRBJ2-2; TRBD2 is a possible D gene (7 bases). CDR3 size: 17 residues. V lost 4 bases and J lost 5, with 20 bases in between. The V gene's germline CDR1 is LNHDA and CDR2 SQIVND (reference sequence). The full variable domain, completed using reference TRBV19 and TRBJ2-2, is DGGITQSPKYLFRKEGQNVTLSCEQNLNHDAMYWYRQDPGQGLRLIYYSQIVNDFQKGDIAEGYSVSREKKESFPLTVTSAQKNPTAFYLCASSTALAGGHTGELFFGEGSRLTVL.

V is TRBV29-1 and J is TRBJ2-3, with 12 bases that match TRBD1. Germline values: CDR1 SQVTM, CDR2 ANQGSEA. This CDR3 is 15 amino acids long. The V and J ends lost 6 bases and 5 bases, in that order; junction bases with no gene match: 9. CDR3 sequence: CSVSPGTGGVDTQYF. The CDR3 nucleotides are TGCAGCGTCTCCCCCGGGACAGGGGGCGTAGATACGCAGTATTTT.

The V and J genes are TRBV29-1 and TRBJ2-5, with D possibly TRBD2 on 6 matching bases. The CDR3 has 13 residues. Per germline, CDR1 SQVTM and CDR2 ANQGSEA. V shed 4 bases and J shed 3 bases, with 12 bases lying between them. Written as DNA, the CDR3 is TGCAGCGTTGGCGGAGGGGTTGAAGAGACCCAGTACTTC. Residues: CSVGGGVEETQYF.

The V and J genes are TRBV5-4 and TRBJ2-3; 7 bases match TRBD2. The V and J ends lost 0 bases and 11 bases, in that order; junction bases with no gene match: 9. Per germline, CDR1 SGHNT and CDR2 YYREEE (reference sequence). This CDR3 spans 14 amino acids. This chain's CDR3 is CASSLGTRGWGQYF. The CDR3 DNA follows: TGTGCCAGCAGCTTGGGGACTAGGGGATGGGGGCAGTATTTT.

The chain recombines TRBV11-1 with TRBJ2-1; weak D call: TRBD2 (6 bases). The CDR3 covers 15 residues. V lost 1 base, J lost 8 bases, and 15 bases lay in between. CDR1 is SGHAT and CDR2 is FQDESV in the germline V gene (reference sequence). The CDR3 coding sequence is TGTGCCAGCAGCTTAGTTCCCCCGAGGAGGGATGAGCAGTTCTTC. This encodes CASSLVPPRRDEQFF.

The genes are TRBV28 and TRBJ2-7; 10 bases agree with TRBD2. The ends lost 7 bases at V and 4 bases at J; junction bases unmatched: 16. Germline-derived CDR1 and CDR2 are MDHEN and SYDVKM. This CDR3 spans 17 amino acids. CDR3 DNA sequence: TGTGCCAGCATTCGTTTCGGCCTAGCGGGAGAGGGGTACGAGCAGTACTTC. Protein: CASIRFGLAGEGYEQYF.

The genes are TRBV6-1 and TRBJ2-1, with 9 bases fitting TRBD2. The CDR3 consists of 15 residues. Germline V gives CDR1 MNHNS, CDR2 SASEGT. V lost 6 bases, J lost 3 bases, and 6 bases stayed unmatched. The chain's CDR3 is CASRNLAGYYNEQFF. CDR3 nucleotide sequence: TGTGCCAGCAGAAACCTAGCGGGATACTACAATGAGCAGTTCTTC.

The chain carries TRBV2 and TRBJ1-2; possibly TRBD1 for D (5 bases). From germline, CDR1 is SNHLY and CDR2 FYNNEI. Trimming left V 3 bases short and J 4 bases short, with 15 bases between. CDR3 size: 15 residues. The CDR3: CASSDGGARPYGYTF. The DNA for the CDR3 is TGTGCCAGCAGTGATGGGGGAGCGAGACCCTATGGCTACACCTTC.

The chain links TRBV28 to TRBJ1-2; D call uncertain. CDR1 and CDR2 from the germline V gene are MDHEN and SYDVKM. CDR3 length: 12 residues. Trimming took off 7 bases at V and 4 bases at J, with 10 bases between the two ends. The chain's CDR3 is CASMGSAYGYTF. The DNA for the CDR3 is TGTGCCAGCATGGGGTCGGCCTATGGCTACACCTTC.

This clone was counted once. CDR3 protein: CASSLGVGWAYEQYF. Written as DNA, the CDR3 is TGCGCCAGCAGCTTGGGGGTAGGATGGGCCTACGAGCAGTACTTC. J is TRBJ2-7 and V is TRBV5-1; no firm D call. The V and J ends lost 0 bases and 2 bases respectively, with 12 bases between them. CDR3 length: 15 amino acids. Germline V lookup: CDR1 SGHRS, CDR2 YFSETQ.

This chain connects TRBV11-1 to TRBJ2-7; D call uncertain. The length of the CDR3 is 14 residues. Deletions cut 2 bases from V and 2 bases from J, with 10 bases between. In germline, CDR1 is SGHAT, CDR2 FQDESV (reference sequence). In DNA, the CDR3 is TGTGCCAGCAGCTTACGTACGGGCCCCTACGAGCAGTACTTC. Protein product: CASSLRTGPYEQYF.